What follows are 22 T cell receptor beta chains derived from one specimen sequenced in a study of T cells after posttransplantation cyclophosphamide. Generated by immunoSEQ multiplex PCR, the TCRdb table keeps only in-frame clones and is missing some. The sample lists more than 12,000 clones, approximately 73% occurring once. Sample: memory CD4+ T cells sorted from PBMCs. The receptors originated from a man aged 50-60 years.

The rearrangement links TRBV15 to TRBJ1-4, with 11 bases matching TRBD1. The germline V gene has CDR1 LNHNV and CDR2 YYDKDF (reference sequence). The CDR3 extends over 16 amino acids. V gave up 6 bases and J gave up 7 bases; unmatched junction bases: 10. Here the CDR3 reads CATRIGQGAMREKLFF. CDR3 DNA: TGTGCCACCAGGATAGGACAGGGGGCGATGCGTGAAAAACTGTTTTTT.

This clone was detected only a few times. The rearrangement uses TRBV6-1 and TRBJ1-2, with no clear D. CDR1 is MNHNS, CDR2 SASEGT, per germline. The CDR3 runs to 13 residues. Trimming stripped 6 bases from V and 3 bases from J, with 11 bases between. CDR3 nucleotide sequence: TGTGCCAGCAGCCCCCGGGAGGACTATGGCTACACCTTC. Translating it yields CASSPREDYGYTF.

This chain joins TRBV18 and TRBJ2-2; possible D gene TRBD1, 6 bases. The CDR3 runs to 17 residues. The germline V gene encodes CDR1 KGHSH and CDR2 LQKENI. V lost 1 base and J 1 base, leaving 13 bases between the germline ends. CDR3 in amino acids: CASSPRSARGNTGELFF. The CDR3, as DNA: TGTGCCAGCTCACCACGTAGCGCCAGGGGGAACACCGGGGAGCTGTTTTTT.

The V call is TRBV11-3, the J call TRBJ2-1, with a possible D match to TRBD1 (6 bases). Per the germline V gene, CDR1 is SGHNT and CDR2 is YENEEA. The V end lost 7 bases, the J end lost 5 bases, and 15 bases lay between the germline ends. CDR3 length equals 14 residues. CDR3 nucleotide sequence: TGTGCCAGCACCAAACGAGGGGGAGACAATGAGCAGTTCTTC. Translation gives CASTKRGGDNEQFF.

This clone was seen more than once but under ten times. The V call is TRBV2, the J call TRBJ2-3; 8 bases agree with TRBD1. Germline values: CDR1 SNHLY, CDR2 FYNNEI. The CDR3 is 17 residues long. Trimming removed 4 bases from V and 0 bases from J; junction bases left unmatched: 9. This CDR3 is CASSVRQGAKSTDTQYF. CDR3 DNA sequence: TGTGCCAGCAGTGTCCGTCAGGGGGCGAAGAGCACAGATACGCAGTATTTT.

This chain links TRBV11-2 with TRBJ2-7; the match to TRBD2 covers 7 bases. Germline V lookup: CDR1 SGHAT, CDR2 FQNNGV. The CDR3 totals 14 residues. The J segment lost 1 base and the V segment lost 6 bases, leaving 6 bases of the junction unmatched. In nucleotides, the CDR3 is TGTGCCAGCAGACGGACTAGTACATCCTACGAGCAGTACTTC. Translating gives CASRRTSTSYEQYF.

The V gene is TRBV11-3, the J gene TRBJ2-7; tentatively, D is TRBD2 (6 bases). This CDR3 spans 12 amino acids. The V gene's germline CDR1 is SGHNT and CDR2 YENEEA. Trimming took 8 bases from V and 3 from J, leaving 11 bases between them. CDR3 in amino acids: CASLGGDYEQYF. The CDR3 nucleotides read TGTGCCAGCCTTGGAGGGGACTACGAGCAGTACTTC.

The chain uses TRBV10-3 and TRBJ2-7; D not certain. CDR1 and CDR2 (germline): ENHRY, SYGVKD. The CDR3 covers 14 residues. The V end lost 0 bases, the J end lost 2 bases, and 8 bases lay between the germline ends. CDR3 DNA sequence: TGTGCCATCAGTGAGTCGGCAGGTCCCTACGAGCAGTACTTC. Translating it yields CAISESAGPYEQYF.

This clone was observed a single time. The genes are TRBV29-1 and TRBJ2-5, with D tentatively TRBD1 (6 bases). Germline V lookup: CDR1 SQVTM, CDR2 ANQGSEA. The CDR3 is 12 residues long. The V gene lost 2 bases and the J gene lost 5 bases, with 9 bases spanning the gap. This CDR3 reads CSVEQGYETQYF. The CDR3 region has the DNA TGCAGCGTTGAACAGGGGTATGAGACCCAGTACTTC.

The V gene is TRBV25-1, the J gene TRBJ2-1, with D possibly matching TRBD2 (5 bases). The germline V and J ends were trimmed by 3 bases and 4 bases, with 10 bases remaining between them. The CDR3 runs to 14 residues. CDR1 is MGHDK and CDR2 is SYGVNS in the germline V gene. CDR3 coding DNA: TGTGCCAGCAGTGAGAATAGCGAGTACAATGAGCAGTTCTTC. Amino acids: CASSENSEYNEQFF.

CDR3 in DNA: TGTGCCAGCAGCTTAGCCGGGACATTCTATGGCTACACCTTC. Encoded protein: CASSLAGTFYGYTF. This chain uses TRBV7-8 with TRBJ1-2, with D maybe TRBD1 (6 bases). The CDR3 extends over 14 amino acids. Between the trimmed V and J ends, which lost 0 bases and 4 bases, there was a span of 9 bases. Germline V gives CDR1 SGHVS, CDR2 FQNEAQ.

This clone came up a few times. The chain has TRBV14 and TRBJ2-7; 9 bases map to TRBD2. Germline V gene data show CDR1 as SGHDN and CDR2 as FVKESK. The ends lost 5 bases at V and 6 bases at J; junction bases unmatched: 11. This CDR3 has 15 amino acids. Here the CDR3 reads CASSILGTSPPEQYF. The DNA for the CDR3 is TGTGCCAGCAGCATTCTCGGGACTAGCCCGCCCGAGCAGTACTTC.

V and J are TRBV11-2 and TRBJ2-3; 7 bases fit TRBD1. CDR3 length equals 14 residues. CDR1 is SGHAT and CDR2 is FQNNGV in the germline V gene. Germline trimming cut 1 base from V and 3 bases from J; bases unmatched to any gene: 1. The CDR3 DNA is TGTGCCAGCAGCTTAGGCAGGGGGACAGATACGCAGTATTTT. As protein: CASSLGRGTDTQYF.

The chain's CDR3 is CSVEEWHDFGYTF. For the CDR3, the DNA is TGCAGCGTTGAAGAGTGGCACGACTTTGGCTACACCTTC. The chain carries TRBV29-1 and TRBJ1-2; the D is unclear. The CDR3 runs 13 residues. Germline assignment: CDR1 SQVTM and CDR2 ANQGSEA. V lost 0 bases, J lost 7 bases, and 12 bases lay in between.

V usage is TRBV28 and J usage is TRBJ1-5, with D tentatively TRBD1 (5 bases). Per the germline V gene, CDR1 is MDHEN and CDR2 is SYDVKM. Trimming removed 7 bases from V and 3 bases from J, with 16 bases in between. CDR3 size: 15 residues. The CDR3 spells CASTPLDRDNQPQHF. CDR3 in DNA: TGTGCCAGCACCCCACTTGACAGAGACAATCAGCCCCAGCATTTT.

The rearrangement joins TRBV29-1 to TRBJ2-7; 11 positions agree with TRBD2. This CDR3 is built from 14 residues. J lost 4 bases, V lost 4 bases, and 6 bases had no gene match. Germline loops: CDR1 SQVTM, CDR2 ANQGSEA. CDR3 sequence: CSVGSLAGDYEQYF. For the CDR3, the DNA is TGCAGCGTTGGATCACTAGCGGGAGATTACGAGCAGTACTTC.

The CDR3 DNA sequence: TGTGCCAGTAAGAGGACAGGACTTGCCGGCTACACCTTC. It codes for CASKRTGLAGYTF. V and J are TRBV19 and TRBJ1-2, with TRBD1 matching 7 bases. Germline V gene data show CDR1 as LNHDA and CDR2 as SQIVND (reference sequence). With 7 bases clipped from V and 8 bases from J, the junction kept 10 bases outside the gene matches. The CDR3 contains 13 residues.

The J gene is TRBJ1-2, the V gene TRBV5-1; D is perhaps TRBD1 (6 bases). The CDR3 runs 15 residues. Germline lookup yields CDR1 SGHRS and CDR2 YFSETQ. V lost 4 bases to trimming and J lost 3 bases, with 16 bases between them. CDR3 coding DNA: TGCGCCAGCAGCCCAGGAACAGGGTGGGACTATGGCTACACCTTC. Protein product: CASSPGTGWDYGYTF.

The chain uses TRBV29-1 and TRBJ1-1, with TRBD1 as a possible D gene (5 bases). V lost 3 bases and J lost 1, with 12 bases in between. This CDR3 is built from 14 residues. Germline-derived CDR1 and CDR2 are SQVTM and ANQGSEA. The CDR3 loop is CSVEVGGGNTEAFF. DNA for the CDR3: TGCAGCGTTGAGGTGGGGGGTGGGAACACTGAAGCTTTCTTT.

V usage is TRBV5-1 and J usage is TRBJ2-3, with D tentatively TRBD1 (6 bases). The ends were cut back, 4 bases at V and 0 bases at J, with 12 bases in the middle. The CDR3 runs to 15 residues. Looked up from germline, CDR1 is SGHRS and CDR2 is YFSETQ. CDR3 amino acids: CASSLQGHSTDTQYF. The CDR3 DNA reads TGCGCCAGCAGCCTACAGGGTCATAGCACAGATACGCAGTATTTT.

This clone turned up a few times. The V call is TRBV5-4, the J call TRBJ2-3, with unresolved D. CDR3 length equals 16 residues. Trimming took 0 bases from V and 1 from J, leaving 12 bases between them. Germline values: CDR1 SGHNT, CDR2 YYREEE (reference sequence). The CDR3 sequence is CASSLADFYGTDTQYF. The CDR3 DNA is TGTGCCAGCAGCTTGGCAGACTTCTACGGCACAGATACGCAGTATTTT. The full variable domain, its missing parts supplied by reference TRBV5-4 and TRBJ2-3, is ETGVTQSPTHLIKTRGQQVTLRCSSQSGHNTVSWYQQALGQGPQFIFQYYREEENGRGNFPPRFSGLQFPNYSSELNVNALELDDSALYLCASSLADFYGTDTQYFGPGTRLTVL.

The V call is TRBV19, the J call TRBJ1-2; 11 bases are a match to TRBD1. CDR3 length: 17 residues. CDR1 is LNHDA and CDR2 is SQIVND in the germline V gene (reference sequence). The J segment lost 4 bases and the V segment lost 6 bases, leaving 13 bases of the junction unmatched. Written as DNA, the CDR3 is TGTGCCAGTAGCGCCTGGACAGGGGGCGAATATGTCTATGGCTACACCTTC. Protein: CASSAWTGGEYVYGYTF.